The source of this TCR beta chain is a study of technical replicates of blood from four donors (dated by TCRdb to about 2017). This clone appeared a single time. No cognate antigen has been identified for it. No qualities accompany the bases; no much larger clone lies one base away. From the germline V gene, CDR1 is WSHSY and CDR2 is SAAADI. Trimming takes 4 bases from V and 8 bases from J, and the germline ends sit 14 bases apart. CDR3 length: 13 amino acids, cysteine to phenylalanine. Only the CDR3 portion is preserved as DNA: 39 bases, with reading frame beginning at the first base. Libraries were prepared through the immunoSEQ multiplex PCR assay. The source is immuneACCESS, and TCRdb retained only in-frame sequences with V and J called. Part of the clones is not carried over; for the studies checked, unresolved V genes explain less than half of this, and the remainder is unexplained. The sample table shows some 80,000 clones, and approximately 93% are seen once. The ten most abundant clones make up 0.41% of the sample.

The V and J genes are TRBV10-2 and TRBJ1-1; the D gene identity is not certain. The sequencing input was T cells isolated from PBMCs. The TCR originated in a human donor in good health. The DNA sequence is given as TGCGCCAGCAGTGGTTCGGGTAAGGCCGAAGCTTTCTTT. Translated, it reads CASSGSGKAEAFF.